A single sample gave rise to the 12 T cell receptor beta chains below, sequenced in a study. TCRdb reprocessed the 5' RACE reads via MiXCR and lists one record per CDR3 protein. The data contain nearly 40,000 distinct CDR3 sequences, approximately 20% of them seen just once; the ten biggest clones take up around 2.8%. The sample taken for sequencing was naive CD4+ T cells sorted from a lymph node. Subset given: naive CD4+ T cells, CD4+CD45RA+CD25-. The receptors derive from a female donor with breast cancer.

By sample share, this clonotype is medium-sized. The chain couples TRBV5-1 to TRBJ2-6, with D unresolved. CDR1 and CDR2 from the germline V gene are SGHRS and YFSETQ. Trimming pared 0 bases from V and 4 bases from J, leaving 8 bases between. This CDR3 has 15 residues. The CDR3 DNA reads TGCGCCAGCAGCTTGGGGGCTGCCGGGGCCAACGTCCTGACTTTC. Its translation is CASSLGAAGANVLTF. Full variable domain (outside the CDR3, taken from reference TRBV5-1 and TRBJ2-6): KAGVTQTPRYLIKTRGQQVTLSCSPISGHRSVSWYQQTPGQGLQFLFEYFSETQRNKGNFPGRFSGRQFSNSRSEMNVSTLELGDSALYLCASSLGAAGANVLTFGAGSRLTVL.

This chain links TRBV10-3 with TRBJ1-2; 8 bases are a match to TRBD1. V shed 3 bases, J shed 8 bases, and the junction held 8 bases outside the gene matches. There are 14 residues in the CDR3. CDR1 is ENHRY, CDR2 SYGVKD, per germline. Written as DNA, the CDR3 is TGTGCCATCAGTGAAATGACAGGGGAGTACGGCTACACCTTC. Its protein product is CAISEMTGEYGYTF.

The CDR3 sequence is CASSAAYGYTF. DNA for the CDR3: TGTGCCAGCAGCGCAGCCTATGGCTACACCTTC. This rearrangement joins TRBV7-2 to TRBJ1-2; D not certain. Trimming cost V 5 bases and J 4 bases, with 5 bases left between them. The length of the CDR3 is 11 residues. Germline assignment: CDR1 SGHTA and CDR2 FQGNSA.

This chain connects TRBV5-1 to TRBJ2-1; 8 bases fit TRBD1. Germline assignment: CDR1 SGHRS and CDR2 YFSETQ. The length of the CDR3 is 16 residues. Trimming removed 1 base from V and 7 bases from J; junction bases left unmatched: 10. The CDR3 spells CASSLKPGQVNNEQFF. In nucleotides, the CDR3 is TGCGCCAGCAGCTTGAAACCGGGACAGGTTAATAATGAGCAGTTCTTC. The whole variable domain, filled in from reference TRBV5-1 and TRBJ2-1, reads KAGVTQTPRYLIKTRGQQVTLSCSPISGHRSVSWYQQTPGQGLQFLFEYFSETQRNKGNFPGRFSGRQFSNSRSEMNVSTLELGDSALYLCASSLKPGQVNNEQFFGPGTRLTVL.

About this clonotype itself: This may be a read error, as it is one base from a much larger clone. The rearrangement joins TRBV29-1 to TRBJ2-1; a weak D match, TRBD2 (7 bases). Germline V gene sequence: CDR1 SQVTM, CDR2 ANQGSEA. The CDR3 loop spans 13 amino acids. As DNA, the CDR3 is TGCAGCGCCAGAGGGGGGGAGAACAATGAGCGGTTCTTC. Amino acids: CSARGGENNERFF.

As concerns this clonotype: In this CDR3 the conserved last residue, phenylalanine or tryptophan, is missing, so a read error is likely. This chain joins TRBV6-5 and TRBJ1-1; D perhaps matches TRBD1 (5 bases). In germline, CDR1 is MNHEY, CDR2 SVGAGI. This CDR3 region has 13 residues. The V gene lost 2 bases and the J gene lost 11 bases, with 15 bases spanning the gap. This chain's CDR3 is CASSYTGSDSAFS. CDR3 nucleotide sequence: TGTGCCAGCAGTTACACAGGCTCGGACTCGGCTTTCTCT.

This chain connects TRBV12-3 or TRBV12-4 to TRBJ1-5; weak D call: TRBD1 (6 bases). The CDR3 spans 14 residues. Deletions cut 3 bases from V and 2 bases from J, with 8 bases between. CDR3 loop: CASSFSGGNQPQHF. CDR3 DNA sequence: TGTGCCAGCAGTTTCTCAGGGGGCAATCAGCCCCAGCATTTT.

Concerning this clonotype: A much larger clonotype is one base distant, so this may be a read error. This likely comes from a read error, as the CDR3 has no conserved phenylalanine or tryptophan at its end. This rearrangement joins TRBV7-9 to TRBJ2-1, with D possibly being TRBD2 (5 bases). The CDR3 is 13 residues long. V was pared by 0 bases and J by 6 bases, with 6 bases between. Germline V lookup: CDR1 SEHNR, CDR2 FQNEAQ (reference sequence). This CDR3 is CASSLAGGNEQFL. As DNA, the CDR3 is TGTGCCAGCAGCTTAGCTGGAGGCAATGAGCAGTTCCTC.

Note on this clonotype: A much larger clone lies a single base off, so this may be a read error. V and J are TRBV7-6 and TRBJ2-7; a possible D gene is TRBD2 (5 bases). The CDR3 loop spans 13 amino acids. Germline V CDR1 and CDR2: SGHVS, FNYEAQ. The CDR3, as DNA: TGTGCCGGCAGCCTGACGACGAGGGCAGAGCAGTACTTC. Translating gives CAGSLTTRAEQYF.

This clonotype was seen ten or more times. The rearrangement uses TRBV9 and TRBJ1-5, with a possible D match to TRBD1 (5 bases). The length of the CDR3 is 15 residues. In germline, CDR1 is SGDLS, CDR2 YYNGEE. Trimming shortened V by 3 bases and J by 0 bases, and 10 bases separated the two germline ends. CDR3 amino acids: CASSGDAYSNQPQHF. CDR3 nucleotide sequence: TGTGCCAGCAGCGGGGACGCTTATAGCAATCAGCCCCAGCATTTT.

The V and J genes are TRBV12-3 or TRBV12-4 and TRBJ2-2; 8 bases line up with TRBD2. The CDR3 contains 16 residues. J gave up 6 bases and V 5 bases, and 11 bases lay outside the gene matches. DNA of the CDR3: TGTGCCAGCAGTCCGGGAGGGGGGCGATTGGCCGGGGAGCTGTTTTTT. This sequence encodes CASSPGGGRLAGELFF.

The chain recombines TRBV7-8 with TRBJ2-5, with 9 bases lining up with TRBD1. V lost 2 bases and J lost 2; bases outside the gene matches: 6. Germline loops: CDR1 SGHVS, CDR2 FQNEAQ. This CDR3 is built from 16 residues. The CDR3 loop reads CASSLPGTGQQETQYF. CDR3 in DNA: TGTGCCAGCAGCTTACCCGGGACAGGGCAACAAGAGACCCAGTACTTC.